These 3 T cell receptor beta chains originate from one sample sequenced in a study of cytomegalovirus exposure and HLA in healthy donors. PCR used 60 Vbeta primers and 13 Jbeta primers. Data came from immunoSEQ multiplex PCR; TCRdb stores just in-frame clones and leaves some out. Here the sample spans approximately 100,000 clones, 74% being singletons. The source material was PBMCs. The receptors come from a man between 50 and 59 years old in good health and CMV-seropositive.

The CDR3, as DNA: TGTGCCACCAGCAGAGAGGGCGGCACAGATACGCAGTATTTT. Translated: CATSREGGTDTQYF. The chain employs TRBV15 and TRBJ2-3, with D unresolved. Trimming stripped 0 bases from V and 1 base from J, with 5 bases between. Germline CDR1 reads LNHNV; CDR2 reads YYDKDF (reference sequence). CDR3 length: 14 residues.

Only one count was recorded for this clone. The CDR3 bases are TGTGCCAGCAGTTTATATGGACAGGGGTTACTAGAGACCCAGTACTTC. Amino acid sequence: CASSLYGQGLLETQYF. The chain links TRBV27 to TRBJ2-5, with TRBD1 matching over 9 bases. Per the germline V gene, CDR1 is MNHEY and CDR2 is SMNVEV (reference sequence). With V trimmed by 1 base and J by 4 bases, 7 bases remained unmatched. This CDR3 spans 16 amino acids.

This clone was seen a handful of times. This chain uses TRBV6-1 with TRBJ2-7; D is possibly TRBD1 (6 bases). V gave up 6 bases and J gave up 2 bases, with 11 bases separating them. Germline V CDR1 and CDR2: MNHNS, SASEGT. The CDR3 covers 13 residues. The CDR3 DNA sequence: TGTGCCAGCAGGGACAGTGTAACCTACGAGCAGTACTTC. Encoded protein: CASRDSVTYEQYF.